Presented here are 13 T cell receptor beta chains from one specimen sequenced in a study of blood T cell repertoires in COVID-19. Method: immunoSEQ multiplex PCR; TCRdb's copy keeps in-frame clones and lacks some. This table holds 200,000 to 250,000 clones, 88% found once. The sequenced sample consisted of PBMCs or T cells enriched from blood (not recorded which). The source is a woman in her fifties or sixties with acute COVID-19.

The chain is built from TRBV2 and TRBJ2-7; 7 bases align to TRBD1. From germline, CDR1 is SNHLY and CDR2 FYNNEI. Trimming cost V 4 bases and J 3 bases; bases outside gene matches: 9. The CDR3 extends over 15 amino acids. In nucleotides, the CDR3 is TGTGCCAGCAGTGGCCTAGGACAGGAGCTCTACGAGCAGTACTTC. Encoded protein: CASSGLGQELYEQYF. The full variable domain, rest sourced from reference TRBV2 and TRBJ2-7, is EPEVTQTPSHQVTQMGQEVILRCVPISNHLYFYWYRQILGQKVEFLVSFYNNEISEKSEIFDDQFSVERPDGSNFTLKIRSTKLEDSAMYFCASSGLGQELYEQYFGPGTRLTVT.

The V call is TRBV30, the J call TRBJ1-1; the D gene is possibly TRBD1 (6 bases). The V end lost 3 bases, the J end lost 6 bases, and 14 bases lay between the germline ends. The CDR3 loop spans 13 amino acids. The germline gives CDR1 GTSNPN, CDR2 SVGIG (reference sequence). In DNA, the CDR3 is TGTGCCTGGAGCCCCACAGGGTTTTCTGAAGCTTTCTTT. Residues: CAWSPTGFSEAFF.

This chain links TRBV4-2 with TRBJ2-1, with D perhaps TRBD2 (5 bases). Germline V gene lookup returns CDR1 LGHNA and CDR2 YNFKEQ. This CDR3 has 17 amino acids. Trimming pared 0 bases from V and 0 bases from J, leaving 12 bases between. The DNA for the CDR3 is TGTGCCAGCAGCCAAGATTTCCCGGGAAGCTCCTACAATGAGCAGTTCTTC. It specifies CASSQDFPGSSYNEQFF.

As to this clone: Other DNA sequences of this sample code for an identical CDR3. V usage is TRBV27 and J usage is TRBJ2-7; 11 nucleotides align to TRBD2. The CDR3 loop spans 14 amino acids. Looked up from germline, CDR1 is MNHEY and CDR2 is SMNVEV (reference sequence). With V trimmed by 3 bases and J by 3 bases, 1 base remained unmatched. The CDR3 sequence: CASSFGTSGYEQYF. In nucleotides, the CDR3 is TGTGCCAGCAGTTTCGGGACTAGCGGCTACGAGCAGTACTTC.

The V call is TRBV7-2, the J call TRBJ2-7; 9 nucleotides line up with TRBD1. The CDR3 contains 16 residues. Per germline, CDR1 SGHTA and CDR2 FQGNSA. Unmatched junction bases numbered 15, after V lost 5 bases and J lost 7 bases. DNA for the CDR3: TGTGCCAGCAGCCAGCGGACAGGGGCGCTAGTTGGGGAGCAGTACTTC. It translates to CASSQRTGALVGEQYF.

The V gene is TRBV12-3 or TRBV12-4, the J gene TRBJ1-2; D may be TRBD1 (6 bases). The CDR3 is made up of 13 amino acids. Trimming cost V 6 bases and J 8 bases, with 16 bases left between them. CDR3 in DNA: TGTGCCAGCAGACTCACAGGGCCTAGGGGCTACACCTTC. Amino acid sequence: CASRLTGPRGYTF.

There are a few counts of this clone. The V call is TRBV19, the J call TRBJ1-2, with D tentatively TRBD1 (5 bases). V was pared by 6 bases and J by 8 bases, with 16 bases between. CDR1 LNHDA and CDR2 SQIVND come from the germline V gene (reference sequence). The CDR3 covers 13 residues. The CDR3 sequence is CASRLGAVDGYTF. The CDR3, as DNA: TGTGCCAGTAGGCTTGGGGCCGTGGACGGCTACACCTTC.

About this clone: The sample contains more than one DNA sequence encoding this CDR3. This sequence joins TRBV7-8 and TRBJ1-1; no clear D. Germline values: CDR1 SGHVS, CDR2 FQNEAQ. The CDR3 runs 13 residues. The V gene lost 6 bases and the J gene lost 1 base, with 9 bases spanning the gap. The CDR3 nucleotides read TGTGCCAGCAGTCTTAGAGGGAACACTGAAGCTTTCTTT. This codes for CASSLRGNTEAFF.

This sequence joins TRBV7-9 and TRBJ1-4, with 7 bases fitting TRBD1. CDR1 SEHNR and CDR2 FQNEAQ come from the germline V gene (reference sequence). This CDR3 has 15 amino acids. J gave up 2 bases and V 5 bases, and 5 bases lay outside the gene matches. Written as DNA, the CDR3 is TGTGCCAGCAGCCACAGACAGGGTACTAATGAAAAACTGTTTTTT. Its translation is CASSHRQGTNEKLFF.

The chain employs TRBV30 and TRBJ1-1; possibly TRBD1 for D (6 bases). Germline CDR1 is GTSNPN and CDR2 is SVGIG (reference sequence). CDR3 size: 14 residues. Trimming shortened V by 4 bases and J by 3 bases, and 15 bases separated the two germline ends. The CDR3: CAWNREGVYTEAFF. The CDR3 coding sequence is TGTGCCTGGAACAGGGAGGGAGTGTACACTGAAGCTTTCTTT.

The rearrangement joins TRBV9 to TRBJ2-1, with 12 bases lining up with TRBD2. Germline V lookup: CDR1 SGDLS, CDR2 YYNGEE. The ends lost 2 bases at V and 3 bases at J; junction bases unmatched: 6. There are 17 residues in the CDR3. This CDR3 reads CASSVRTSGKDYNEQFF. CDR3 DNA sequence: TGTGCCAGCAGCGTCCGGACTAGCGGGAAAGACTACAATGAGCAGTTCTTC.

V is TRBV6-5 and J is TRBJ2-2, with D possibly TRBD1 on 6 matching bases. In germline, CDR1 is MNHEY, CDR2 SVGAGI. V was pared by 6 bases and J by 5 bases, with 16 bases between. This CDR3 is 15 amino acids long. CDR3 in DNA: TGTGCCAGCAGGTCACAGGGTGGCGTTACCGGGGAGCTGTTTTTT. Amino acid sequence: CASRSQGGVTGELFF.

This chain uses TRBV2 with TRBJ2-7, with 12 bases matching TRBD2. Germline values: CDR1 SNHLY, CDR2 FYNNEI. Unmatched junction bases numbered 6, after V lost 7 bases and J lost 5 bases. The CDR3 length is 14 residues. This chain's CDR3 is CASTRTSGTNEQYF. The CDR3 DNA is TGTGCCAGCACCAGGACTAGCGGGACCAACGAGCAGTACTTC.